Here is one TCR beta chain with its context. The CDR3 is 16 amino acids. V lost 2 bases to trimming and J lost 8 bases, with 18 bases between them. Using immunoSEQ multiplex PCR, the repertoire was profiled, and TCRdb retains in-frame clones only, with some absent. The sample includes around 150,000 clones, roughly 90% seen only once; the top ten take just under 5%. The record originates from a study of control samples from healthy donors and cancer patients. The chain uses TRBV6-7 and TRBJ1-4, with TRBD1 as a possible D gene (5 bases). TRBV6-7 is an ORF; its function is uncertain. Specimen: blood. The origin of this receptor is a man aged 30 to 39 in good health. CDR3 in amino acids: CASSYPWGRESEKLFF. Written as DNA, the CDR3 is TGTGCCAGCAGTTACCCCTGGGGGAGGGAGAGCGAAAAACTGTTTTTT.